This T cell receptor beta chain originates from a study of T-cell memory formation after mild COVID-19 (dated by TCRdb to about 2021). Notes on the research overall: TCR sequence clusters from the two donors were largely donor specific. Longitudinal TCRalpha and TCRbeta repertoire sequencing tracked T-cell clones expanding and contracting after mild COVID-19 in two donors. The cohort was made up of two young adult volunteers, one female and one male, who were previously healthy.

Study-level results and caveats: Contracting CD4+ clones appeared mostly in the CM and EM memory subsets, whereas CD8+ clones were enriched in EMRA. Clones contracting from day 15 to 85 had balanced CD4/CD8 phenotypes, while a second wave expanding from day 15 to 37 was biased towards CD4+. Only a couple of mild cases were covered in the study, and larger cohorts including severe cases with pre-infection samples were considered necessary. Some responding clones were found in pre-infection memory, which suggests that pre-existing cross-reactive memory T cells took part in the SARS-CoV-2 response. SARS-CoV-2 specificity of the second-wave clones peaking on day 37 was not confirmed.

TCRdb records Illumina NovaSeq 6000 as the sequencer. Using 5'RACE with constant-segment primers, TCRalpha and TCRbeta cDNA libraries were constructed, with sample barcodes and unique molecular identifiers added in the process. Trizol reagent was used to extract RNA from every sample. Amplification of the libraries took two PCR steps, and the second step added a second sample barcode plus Illumina TruSeq adapters. Sequencing of the libraries was done on an Illumina NovaSeq, producing 2 x 150 bp paired-end reads. On the study's bioinformatics: Demultiplexing of reads and collapsing into UMI-guided consensus sequences were performed with migec v1.2.7. With mixcr v2.1.11, UMI consensuses were aligned to TRA and TRB V and J templates and assembled into clonotypes. A clonotype was counted as expanded or contracted only if both edgeR and NoisET called the change significant, with noise models trained on biological replicates. For edgeR calls, the cutoffs were a false discovery rate-adjusted p below 0.01 and a log2 fold-change threshold of 1. As an exploratory analysis of dynamics, PCA with hierarchical clustering was applied to max-normalized trajectories of the 1000 most abundant clonotypes. Separately sequenced CD4+ and CD8+ repertoires were used to assign a CD4 or CD8 phenotype to each responding clone. TCRdb reprocessing: public reads trimmed at Q25 with fastp, clones called with MiXCR, in-frame beta chains kept. Identical CDR3 protein sequences are pooled into one entry, listed with their most common genes and DNA. The V and J calls and clone size are TCRdb's, not the authors'. The sample records about 300,000 distinct CDR3 sequences, approximately 19% of which are singletons. The top ten clones comprise around a fifth of the sample.

Ficoll-Paque density gradient centrifugation was used to isolate PBMCs. This clonotype was seen only a few times. Its antigen remains unidentified. Base qualities are not at hand, and no much larger clone is one base apart. The clonotype comes from a man aged 18 to 29 who had mild COVID-19 (a few samples of this study predate the infection). The sample titles of this study are shuffled in the database, so cell type and time point are left out; the donor was told from shared clones. The specimen was PBMCs or a T cell subset sorted from them (not recorded which).

The DNA sequence is given as TGTGCCAGCACCAAAATGGACTCGTGGAACACTGAAGCTTTCTTT. It codes for CASTKMDSWNTEAFF. The V gene is TRBV5-5 and the J gene is TRBJ1-1; the D gene lacks a confident call. CDR1 and CDR2 (SGHKS, YYEKEE) derive from the germline V gene (reference sequence). Taken from cysteine to phenylalanine, the CDR3 has 15 residues. Just CDR3 DNA is preserved here, 45 bases in frame from base 1. Between the V and J ends, shortened by 6 bases and 1 base respectively, the junction contains 16 bases.